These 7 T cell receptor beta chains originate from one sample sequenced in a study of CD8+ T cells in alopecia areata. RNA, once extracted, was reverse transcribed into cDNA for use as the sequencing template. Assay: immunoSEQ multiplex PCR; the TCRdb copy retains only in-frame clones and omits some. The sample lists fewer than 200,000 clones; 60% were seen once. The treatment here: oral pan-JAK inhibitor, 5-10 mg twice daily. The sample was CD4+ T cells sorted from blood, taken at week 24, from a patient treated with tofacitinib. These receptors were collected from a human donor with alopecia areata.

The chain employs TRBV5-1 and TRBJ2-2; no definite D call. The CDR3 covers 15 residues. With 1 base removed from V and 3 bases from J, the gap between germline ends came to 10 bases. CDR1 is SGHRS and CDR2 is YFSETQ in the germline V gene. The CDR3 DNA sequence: TGCGCCAGCAGCTTGCTCCGGGCGGACACCGGGGAGCTGTTTTTT. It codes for CASSLLRADTGELFF.

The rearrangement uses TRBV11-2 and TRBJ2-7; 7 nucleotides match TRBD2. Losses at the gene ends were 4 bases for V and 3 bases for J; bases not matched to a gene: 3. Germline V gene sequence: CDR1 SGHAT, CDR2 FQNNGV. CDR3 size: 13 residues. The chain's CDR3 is CASSSWGGYEQYF. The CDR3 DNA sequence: TGTGCCAGCAGCTCTTGGGGGGGCTACGAGCAGTACTTC.

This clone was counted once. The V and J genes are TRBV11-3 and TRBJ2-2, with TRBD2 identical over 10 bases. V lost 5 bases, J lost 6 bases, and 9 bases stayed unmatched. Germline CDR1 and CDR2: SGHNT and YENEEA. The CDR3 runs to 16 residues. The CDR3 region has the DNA TGTGCCAGCAGCACTAGCGGGACGGCCCAATCCGGGGAGCTGTTTTTT. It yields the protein CASSTSGTAQSGELFF.

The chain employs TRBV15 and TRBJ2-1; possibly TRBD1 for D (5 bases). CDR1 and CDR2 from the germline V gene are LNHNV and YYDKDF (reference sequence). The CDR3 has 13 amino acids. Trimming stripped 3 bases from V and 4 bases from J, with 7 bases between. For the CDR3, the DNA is TGTGCCACCAGCAGTTACAGGTACAATGAGCAGTTCTTC. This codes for CATSSYRYNEQFF. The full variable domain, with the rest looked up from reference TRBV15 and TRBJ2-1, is DAMVIQNPRYQVTQFGKPVTLSCSQTLNHNVMYWYQQKSSQAPKLLFHYYDKDFNNEADTPDNFQSRRPNTSFCFLDIRSPGLGDTAMYLCATSSYRYNEQFFGPGTRLTVL.

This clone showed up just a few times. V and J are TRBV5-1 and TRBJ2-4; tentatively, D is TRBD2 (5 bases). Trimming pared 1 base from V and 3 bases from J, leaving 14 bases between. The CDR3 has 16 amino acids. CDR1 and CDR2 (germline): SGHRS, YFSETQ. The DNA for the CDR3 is TGCGCCAGCAGCTTGAATTGGATGGGGAGCAAAAACATTCAGTACTTC. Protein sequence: CASSLNWMGSKNIQYF.

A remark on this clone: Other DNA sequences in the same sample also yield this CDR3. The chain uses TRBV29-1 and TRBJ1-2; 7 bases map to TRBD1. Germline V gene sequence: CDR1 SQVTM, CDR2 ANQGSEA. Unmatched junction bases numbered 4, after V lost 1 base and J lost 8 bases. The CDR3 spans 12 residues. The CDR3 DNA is TGCAGCGTTGAAGGACAGGGTCGCGGCTACACCTTC. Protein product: CSVEGQGRGYTF.

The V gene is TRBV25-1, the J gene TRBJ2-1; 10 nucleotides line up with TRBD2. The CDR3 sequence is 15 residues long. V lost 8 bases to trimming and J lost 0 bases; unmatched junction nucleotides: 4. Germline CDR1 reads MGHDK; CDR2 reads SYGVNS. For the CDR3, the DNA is TGTGCCAGCGGAATAGCGGGGGGCTCCTACAATGAGCAGTTCTTC. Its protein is CASGIAGGSYNEQFF.